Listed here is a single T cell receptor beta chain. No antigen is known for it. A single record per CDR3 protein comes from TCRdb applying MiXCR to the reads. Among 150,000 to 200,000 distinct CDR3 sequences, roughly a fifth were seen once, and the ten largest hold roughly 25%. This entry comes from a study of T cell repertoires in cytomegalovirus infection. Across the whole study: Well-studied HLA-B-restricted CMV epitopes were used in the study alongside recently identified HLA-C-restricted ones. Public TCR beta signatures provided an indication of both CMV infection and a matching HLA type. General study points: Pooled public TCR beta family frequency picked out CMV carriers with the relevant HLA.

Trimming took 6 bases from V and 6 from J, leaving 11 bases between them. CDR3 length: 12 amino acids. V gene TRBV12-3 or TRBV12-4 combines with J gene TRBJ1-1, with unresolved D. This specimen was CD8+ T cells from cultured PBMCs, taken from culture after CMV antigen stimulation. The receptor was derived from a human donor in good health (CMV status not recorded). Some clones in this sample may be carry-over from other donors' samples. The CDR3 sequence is CASSPPDAEAFF. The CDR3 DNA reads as TGTGCCAGCAGCCCCCCGGACGCTGAAGCTTTCTTT.